This T cell receptor beta chain was found in a study of CD8 T cells in ankylosing spondylitis. Regarding the study as a whole: In ankylosing spondylitis patients, matched synovial fluid reportedly showed significant enrichment of disease-linked clones. Both synovial fluid and blood in reactive arthritis had previously been reported to carry some motif variants.

TCRdb redid the calling of the 5' RACE reads with MiXCR, one entry per CDR3 protein. The sample consists of roughly 100,000 distinct CDR3 sequences, around 24% of them appearing once. This clonotype was detected only a few times. Its antigen is unknown. The specimen sequenced was synovial fluid, either unsorted or a sorted T cell fraction (not recorded which). The sequence came from a male donor with ankylosing spondylitis.

The CDR3 DNA reads as TGCGCCAGCAGCCCGGGAGCCAGAGATACGCAGTATTTT. It encodes CASSPGARDTQYF. The chain recombines TRBV10-2 with TRBJ2-3; D may be TRBD2 (6 bases). V was cut by 6 bases and J by 5 bases, with 12 bases left in between. This CDR3 spans 13 amino acids. Germline CDR1 WSHSY, CDR2 SAAADI.